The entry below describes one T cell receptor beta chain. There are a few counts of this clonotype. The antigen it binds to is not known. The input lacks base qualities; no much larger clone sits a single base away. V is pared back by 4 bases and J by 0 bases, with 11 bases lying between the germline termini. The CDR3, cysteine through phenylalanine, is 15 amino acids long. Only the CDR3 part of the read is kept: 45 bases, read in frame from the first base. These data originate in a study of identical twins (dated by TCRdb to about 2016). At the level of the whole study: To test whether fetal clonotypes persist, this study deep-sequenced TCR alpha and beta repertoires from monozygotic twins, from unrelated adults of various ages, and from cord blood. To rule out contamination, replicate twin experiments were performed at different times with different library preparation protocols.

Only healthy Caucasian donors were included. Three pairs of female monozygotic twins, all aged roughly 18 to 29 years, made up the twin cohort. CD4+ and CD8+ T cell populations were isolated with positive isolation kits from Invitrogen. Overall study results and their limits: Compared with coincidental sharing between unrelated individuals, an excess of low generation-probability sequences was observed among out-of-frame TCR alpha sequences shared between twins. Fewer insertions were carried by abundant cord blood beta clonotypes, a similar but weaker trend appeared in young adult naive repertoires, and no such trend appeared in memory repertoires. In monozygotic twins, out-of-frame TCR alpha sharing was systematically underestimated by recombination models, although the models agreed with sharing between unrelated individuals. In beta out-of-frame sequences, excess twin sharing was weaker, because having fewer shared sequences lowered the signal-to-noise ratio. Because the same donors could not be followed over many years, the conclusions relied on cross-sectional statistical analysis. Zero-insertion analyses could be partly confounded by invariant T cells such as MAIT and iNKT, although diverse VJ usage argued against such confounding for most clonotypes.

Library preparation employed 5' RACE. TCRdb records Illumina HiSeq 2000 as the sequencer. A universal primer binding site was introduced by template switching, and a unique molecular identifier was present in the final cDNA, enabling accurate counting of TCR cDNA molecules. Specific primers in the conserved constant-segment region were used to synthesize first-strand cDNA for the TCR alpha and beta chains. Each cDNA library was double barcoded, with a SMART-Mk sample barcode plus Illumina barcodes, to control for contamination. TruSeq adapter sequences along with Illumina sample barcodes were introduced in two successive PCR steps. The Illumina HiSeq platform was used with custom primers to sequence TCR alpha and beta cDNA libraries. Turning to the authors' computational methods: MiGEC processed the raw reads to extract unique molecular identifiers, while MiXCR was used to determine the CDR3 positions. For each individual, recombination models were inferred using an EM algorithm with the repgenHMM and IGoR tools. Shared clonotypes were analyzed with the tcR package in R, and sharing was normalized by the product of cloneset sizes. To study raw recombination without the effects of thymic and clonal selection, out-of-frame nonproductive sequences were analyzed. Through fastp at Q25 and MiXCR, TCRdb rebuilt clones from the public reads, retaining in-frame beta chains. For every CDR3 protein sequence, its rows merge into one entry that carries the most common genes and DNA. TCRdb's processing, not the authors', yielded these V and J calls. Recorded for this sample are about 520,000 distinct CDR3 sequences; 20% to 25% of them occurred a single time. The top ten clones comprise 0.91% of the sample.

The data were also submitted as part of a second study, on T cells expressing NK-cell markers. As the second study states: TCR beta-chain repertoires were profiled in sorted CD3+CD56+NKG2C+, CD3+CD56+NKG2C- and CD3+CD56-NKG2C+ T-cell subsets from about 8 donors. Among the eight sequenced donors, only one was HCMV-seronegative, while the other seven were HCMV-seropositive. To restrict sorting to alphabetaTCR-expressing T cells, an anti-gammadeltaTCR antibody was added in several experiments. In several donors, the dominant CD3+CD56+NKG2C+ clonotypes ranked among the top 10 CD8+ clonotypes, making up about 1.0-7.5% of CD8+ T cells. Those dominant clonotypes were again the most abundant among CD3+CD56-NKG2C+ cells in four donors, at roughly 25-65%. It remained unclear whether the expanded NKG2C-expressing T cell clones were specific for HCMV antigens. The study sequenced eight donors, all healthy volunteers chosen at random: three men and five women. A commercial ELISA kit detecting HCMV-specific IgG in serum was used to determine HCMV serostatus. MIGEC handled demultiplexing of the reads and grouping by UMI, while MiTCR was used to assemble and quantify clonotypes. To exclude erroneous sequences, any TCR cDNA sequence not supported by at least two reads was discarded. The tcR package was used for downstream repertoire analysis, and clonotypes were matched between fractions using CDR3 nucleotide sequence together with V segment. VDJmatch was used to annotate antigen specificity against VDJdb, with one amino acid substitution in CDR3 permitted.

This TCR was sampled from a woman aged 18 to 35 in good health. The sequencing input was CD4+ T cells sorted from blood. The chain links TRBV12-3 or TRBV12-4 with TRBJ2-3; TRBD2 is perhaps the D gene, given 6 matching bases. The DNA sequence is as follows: TGTGCCAGCAGTTGGCGGCGGGACAGCACAGATACGCAGTATTTT. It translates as CASSWRRDSTDTQYF.